This T cell receptor (beta chain) is from a study of blood T cell repertoires in COVID-19. Study overall: Collection of acute and convalescent COVID-19 samples took place in the United States, Italy and Spain. PBMCs, B-cell-depleted T cells, or T cells provided the cDNA or gDNA that made up the material.

Original methodology: Scientists estimated how many nucleated cells there were by amplifying reference gene primers. Assay used: immunoSEQ multiplex PCR; TCRdb lists only in-frame clones, some missing. V, J and clone size are taken as reported in that table, and D and trimming were inferred from the DNA itself. Here the sample spans about 300,000 clones, about 87% being singletons. This CDR3 is 15 amino acids long. V lost 2 bases and J 4 bases, leaving 15 bases between the germline ends. Germline CDR1 and CDR2: SGDLS and YYNGEE. Sequenced material: peripheral blood. The genes are TRBV9 and TRBJ1-1; no reliable D call. The TCR sequence derives from a man aged 70 or older with acute or convalescent COVID-19. CDR3 DNA sequence: TGTGCCAGCAGCGTCGGATTAGGTTCAGGCACTGAAGCTTTCTTT. This gives the protein CASSVGLGSGTEAFF.